The rows below give T cell receptor beta chains drawn from one sample of a study of regulatory T cells in long-lasting Graves disease. TCRdb fed the multiplex PCR reads into MiXCR, producing one record per CDR3 protein. Of fewer than 650,000 distinct CDR3 sequences listed, about 16% are singletons. These same records also appear under a second study, on T cells in Graves' hyperthyroidism and ophthalmopathy.

Specimen: peripheral blood mononuclear cells (PBMCs), collected at new diagnosis, from a patient treated with antithyroid drugs. These receptors all come from a man younger than 30 with Graves disease. CDR3s include the opening cysteine and the closing phenylalanine or tryptophan.

>TRBV19|TRBJ1-5
CATTKEGAPGWPQHF
>TRBV20-1|TRBJ1-1
CSARGRGGGTEAFF
>TRBV7-8|TRBJ1-1
CASSTSTGGLTEAFF
>TRBV29-1|TRBJ2-7
CSAGTEPFYEQYF
>TRBV20-1|TRBJ2-7
CSARVLGGSNPYEQYF
>TRBV2|TRBJ2-2
CASSDGRGAGELFF
>TRBV20-1|TRBJ2-7
CSARDLGAGAYEQYF
>TRBV5-1|TRBJ2-1
CASSPAYADRGKDEQFF
>TRBV7-2|TRBJ2-2
CASSSANTGELFF
>TRBV6-4|TRBJ2-5
CASSAGTPFGQETQYF
>TRBV11-3|TRBJ2-5
CASSLGQGSQYF
>TRBV6-2/TRBV6-3|TRBJ1-1
CASSSGVEAFF
>TRBV20-1|TRBJ2-7
CSARGEVPYEQYF
>TRBV7-2|TRBJ2-7
CASSFTSGSNYEQYF
>TRBV19|TRBJ2-5
CASSIPGRLQETQYF
>TRBV6-5|TRBJ2-2
CASSYVGIGELFF
>TRBV5-4|TRBJ2-5
CASSKWYNQETQYF
>TRBV4-1|TRBJ1-2
CASMSDRRNNYGYTF
>TRBV5-1|TRBJ1-1
CASSSGGTEVFF
>TRBV13|TRBJ1-4
CASATPGRGEKLFF
>TRBV20-1|TRBJ1-2
CSARDPRQGYGYTF
>TRBV11-2|TRBJ1-1
CASRGTGLGDTEAFF
>TRBV29-1|TRBJ2-7
CSVVPTRGSSYEQYF
>TRBV12-3/TRBV12-4|TRBJ2-5
CASSLEGTQYF
>TRBV28|TRBJ2-7
CASSTASTGIEQYF
>TRBV18|TRBJ2-7
CASSPLREEQYF
>TRBV9|TRBJ2-7
CASSVVPSGIQSEQYF
>TRBV12-3/TRBV12-4|TRBJ1-1
CASSLVGLTEAFF
>TRBV3-1|TRBJ2-4
CASSLRDTKNIQYF
>TRBV5-1|TRBJ2-1
CASSLATSRYYNEQFF